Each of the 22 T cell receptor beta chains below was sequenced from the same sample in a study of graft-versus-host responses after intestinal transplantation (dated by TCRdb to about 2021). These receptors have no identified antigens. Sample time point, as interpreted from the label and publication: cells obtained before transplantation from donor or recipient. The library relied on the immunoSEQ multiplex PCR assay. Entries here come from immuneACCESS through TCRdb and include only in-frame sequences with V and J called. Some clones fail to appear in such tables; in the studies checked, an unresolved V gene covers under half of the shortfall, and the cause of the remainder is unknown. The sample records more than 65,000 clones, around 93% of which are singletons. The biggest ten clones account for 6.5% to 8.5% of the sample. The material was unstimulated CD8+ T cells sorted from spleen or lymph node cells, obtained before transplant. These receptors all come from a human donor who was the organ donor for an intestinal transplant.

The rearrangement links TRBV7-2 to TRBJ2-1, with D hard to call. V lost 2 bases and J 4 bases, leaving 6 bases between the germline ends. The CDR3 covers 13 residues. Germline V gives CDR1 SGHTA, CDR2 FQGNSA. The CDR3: CASSLRTYNEQFF. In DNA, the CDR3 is TGTGCCAGCAGCTTACGAACGTACAATGAGCAGTTCTTC. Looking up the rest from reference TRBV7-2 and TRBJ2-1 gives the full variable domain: GAGVSQSPSNKVTEKGKDVELRCDPISGHTALYWYRQSLGQGLEFLIYFQGNSAPDKSGLPSDRFSAERTGGSVSTLTIQRTQQEDSAVYLCASSLRTYNEQFFGPGTRLTVL.

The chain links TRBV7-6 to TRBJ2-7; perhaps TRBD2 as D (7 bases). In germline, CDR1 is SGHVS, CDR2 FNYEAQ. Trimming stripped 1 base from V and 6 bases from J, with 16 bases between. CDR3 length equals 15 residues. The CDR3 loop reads CASSLGGGAAAEQYF. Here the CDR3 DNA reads TGTGCCAGCAGCTTAGGGGGGGGCGCGGCGGCCGAGCAGTACTTC.

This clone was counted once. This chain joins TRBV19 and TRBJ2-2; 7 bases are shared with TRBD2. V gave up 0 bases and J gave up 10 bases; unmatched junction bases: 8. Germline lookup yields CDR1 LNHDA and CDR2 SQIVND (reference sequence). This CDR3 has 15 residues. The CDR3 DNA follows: TGTGCCAGTAGTATAGAGGGACTACGGTGGGAGGAGCTGTTTTTT. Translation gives CASSIEGLRWEELFF.

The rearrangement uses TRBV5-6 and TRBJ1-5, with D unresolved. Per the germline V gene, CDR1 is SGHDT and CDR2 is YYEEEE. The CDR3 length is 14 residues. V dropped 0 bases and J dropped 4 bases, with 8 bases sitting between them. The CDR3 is CASSLVEANQPQHF. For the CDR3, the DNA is TGTGCCAGCAGCTTGGTGGAGGCTAATCAGCCCCAGCATTTT.

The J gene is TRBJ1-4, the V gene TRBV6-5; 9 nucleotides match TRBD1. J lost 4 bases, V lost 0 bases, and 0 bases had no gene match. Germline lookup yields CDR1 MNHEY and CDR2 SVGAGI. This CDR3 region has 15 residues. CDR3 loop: CASSYSTGGNEKLFF. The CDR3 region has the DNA TGTGCCAGCAGTTACTCGACAGGGGGTAATGAAAAACTGTTTTTT.

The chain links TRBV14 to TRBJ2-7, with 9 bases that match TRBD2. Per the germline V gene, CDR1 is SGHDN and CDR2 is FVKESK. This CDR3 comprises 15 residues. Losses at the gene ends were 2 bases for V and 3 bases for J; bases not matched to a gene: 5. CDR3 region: CASSQRLADLYEQYF. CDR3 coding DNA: TGTGCCAGCAGCCAAAGACTAGCGGACCTCTACGAGCAGTACTTC.

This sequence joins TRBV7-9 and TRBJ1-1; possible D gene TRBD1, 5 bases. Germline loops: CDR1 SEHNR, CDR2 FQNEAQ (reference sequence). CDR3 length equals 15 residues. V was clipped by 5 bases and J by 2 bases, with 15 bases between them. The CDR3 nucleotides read TGTGCCAGCAGCGCCAGGGAATACGTTAACACTGAAGCTTTCTTT. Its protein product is CASSAREYVNTEAFF.

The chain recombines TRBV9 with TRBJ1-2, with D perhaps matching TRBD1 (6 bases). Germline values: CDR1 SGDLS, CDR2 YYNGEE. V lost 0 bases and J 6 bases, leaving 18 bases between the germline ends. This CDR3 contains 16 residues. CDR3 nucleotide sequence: TGTGCCAGCAGCGTAGCATTCGGAACAGGGAGTAATGGCTACACCTTC. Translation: CASSVAFGTGSNGYTF.

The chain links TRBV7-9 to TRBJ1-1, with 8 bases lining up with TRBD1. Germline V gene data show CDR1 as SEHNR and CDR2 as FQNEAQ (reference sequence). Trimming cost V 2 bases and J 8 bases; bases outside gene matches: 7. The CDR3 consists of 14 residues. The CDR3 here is CASSLFDRGREAFF. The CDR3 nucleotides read TGTGCCAGCAGCTTATTTGACAGGGGTCGGGAAGCTTTCTTT.

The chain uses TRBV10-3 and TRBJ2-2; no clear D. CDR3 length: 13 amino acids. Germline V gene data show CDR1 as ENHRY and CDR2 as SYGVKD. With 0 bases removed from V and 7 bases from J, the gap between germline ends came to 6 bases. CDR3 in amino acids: CAISESSGGELFF. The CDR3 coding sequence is TGTGCCATCAGTGAGTCGAGTGGCGGGGAGCTGTTTTTT.

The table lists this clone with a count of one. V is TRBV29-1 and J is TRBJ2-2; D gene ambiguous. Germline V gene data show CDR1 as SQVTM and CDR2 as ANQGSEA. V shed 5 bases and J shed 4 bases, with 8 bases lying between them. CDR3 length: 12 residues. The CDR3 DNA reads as TGCAGCGTTTTTCTTGTCACCGGGGAGCTGTTTTTT. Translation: CSVFLVTGELFF.

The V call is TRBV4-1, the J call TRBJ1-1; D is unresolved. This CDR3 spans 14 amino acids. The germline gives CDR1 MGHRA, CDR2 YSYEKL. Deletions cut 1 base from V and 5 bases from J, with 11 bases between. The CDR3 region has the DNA TGCGCCAGCAGCCAAGTGACGGGGATGACTGAAGCTTTCTTT. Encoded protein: CASSQVTGMTEAFF.

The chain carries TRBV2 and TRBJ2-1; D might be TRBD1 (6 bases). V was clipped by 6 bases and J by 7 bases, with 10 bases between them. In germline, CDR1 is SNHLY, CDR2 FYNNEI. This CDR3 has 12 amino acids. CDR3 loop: CASSADRNEQFF. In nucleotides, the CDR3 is TGTGCCAGCAGCGCGGACAGAAATGAGCAGTTCTTC.

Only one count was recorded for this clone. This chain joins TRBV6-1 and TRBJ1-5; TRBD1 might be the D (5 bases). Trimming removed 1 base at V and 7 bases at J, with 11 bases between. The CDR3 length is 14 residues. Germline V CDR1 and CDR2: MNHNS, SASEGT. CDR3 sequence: CASSEGMGDQPQHF. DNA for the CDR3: TGTGCCAGCAGTGAAGGTATGGGGGACCAGCCCCAGCATTTT.

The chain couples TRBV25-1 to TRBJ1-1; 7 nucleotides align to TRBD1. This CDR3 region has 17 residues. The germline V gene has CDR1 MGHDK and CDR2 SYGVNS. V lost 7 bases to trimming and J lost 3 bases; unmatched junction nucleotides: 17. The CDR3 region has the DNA TGTGCCAGCACCGCAATTACAGGGGTTTCAGGGGACACTGAAGCTTTCTTT. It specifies CASTAITGVSGDTEAFF.

The CDR3 here is CASSLDAALGAYNEQFF. CDR3 coding DNA: TGTGCCAGCAGCTTGGATGCAGCACTAGGAGCTTACAATGAGCAGTTCTTC. The chain combines TRBV5-6 with TRBJ2-1; a possible D gene is TRBD2 (5 bases). Germline lookup yields CDR1 SGHDT and CDR2 YYEEEE. V lost 0 bases and J 4 bases, leaving 17 bases between the germline ends. This CDR3 has 17 amino acids.

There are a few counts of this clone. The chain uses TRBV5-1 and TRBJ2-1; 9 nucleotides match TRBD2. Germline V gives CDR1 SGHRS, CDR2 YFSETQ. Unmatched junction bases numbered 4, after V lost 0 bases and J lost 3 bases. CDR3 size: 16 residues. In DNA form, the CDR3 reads TGCGCCAGCAGCTTGGTGGCTAGCGGGGACTACAATGAGCAGTTCTTC. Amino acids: CASSLVASGDYNEQFF.

The DNA for the CDR3 is TGTGCCAGCAGCGAGCGTCTCTCGCTCTTCAATTCACCCCTCCACTTT. Translated, it gives CASSERLSLFNSPLHF. The chain recombines TRBV5-5 with TRBJ1-6, with unresolved D. The germline V gene has CDR1 SGHKS and CDR2 YYEKEE (reference sequence). This CDR3 has 16 residues. V was trimmed by 4 bases and J by 7 bases, leaving 18 bases between them.

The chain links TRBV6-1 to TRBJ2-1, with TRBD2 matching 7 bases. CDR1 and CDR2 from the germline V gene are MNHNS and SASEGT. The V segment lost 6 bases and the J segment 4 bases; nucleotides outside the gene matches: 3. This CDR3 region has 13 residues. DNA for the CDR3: TGTGCCAGCAGCCTAGCGGAGTACAATGAGCAGTTCTTC. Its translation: CASSLAEYNEQFF.

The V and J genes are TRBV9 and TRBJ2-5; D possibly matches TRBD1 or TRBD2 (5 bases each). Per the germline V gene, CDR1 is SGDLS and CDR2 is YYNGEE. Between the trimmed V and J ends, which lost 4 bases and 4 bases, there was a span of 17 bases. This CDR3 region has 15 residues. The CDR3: CASSPGTVSPETQYF. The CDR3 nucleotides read TGTGCCAGCAGCCCAGGGACCGTAAGTCCAGAGACCCAGTACTTC. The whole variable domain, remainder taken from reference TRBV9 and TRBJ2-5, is DSGVTQTPKHLITATGQRVTLRCSPRSGDLSVYWYQQSLDQGLQFLIQYYNGEERAKGNILERFSAQQFPDLHSELNLSSLELGDSALYFCASSPGTVSPETQYFGPGTRLLVL.

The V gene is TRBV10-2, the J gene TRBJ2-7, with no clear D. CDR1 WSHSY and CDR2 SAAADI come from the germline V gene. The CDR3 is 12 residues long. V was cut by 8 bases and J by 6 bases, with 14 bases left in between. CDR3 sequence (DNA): TGCGCCAGCCGTGGGGAAGGTCGCGAGCAGTACTTC. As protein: CASRGEGREQYF.

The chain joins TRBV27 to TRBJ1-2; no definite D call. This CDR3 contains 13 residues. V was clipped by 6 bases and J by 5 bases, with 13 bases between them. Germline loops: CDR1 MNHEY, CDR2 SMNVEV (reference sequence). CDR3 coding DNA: TGTGCCAGCAGGCGGGGAGTAGGGTATGGCTACACCTTC. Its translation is CASRRGVGYGYTF.